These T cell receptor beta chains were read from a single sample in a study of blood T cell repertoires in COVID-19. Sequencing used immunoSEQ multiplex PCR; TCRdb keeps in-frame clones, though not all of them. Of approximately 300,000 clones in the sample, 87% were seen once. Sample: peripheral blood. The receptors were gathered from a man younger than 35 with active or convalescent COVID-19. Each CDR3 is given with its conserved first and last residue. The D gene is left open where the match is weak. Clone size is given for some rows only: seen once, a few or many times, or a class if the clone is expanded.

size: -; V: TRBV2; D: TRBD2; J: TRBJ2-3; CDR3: CASFTTWGLAGTDTQYF; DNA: TGTGCCAGCTTTACGACGTGGGGACTAGCGGGCACAGATACGCAGTATTTT
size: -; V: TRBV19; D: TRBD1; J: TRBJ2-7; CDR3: CASSMGTASLRIEQYF; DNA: TGTGCCAGTAGTATGGGGACAGCGTCCCTGAGGATCGAGCAGTACTTC
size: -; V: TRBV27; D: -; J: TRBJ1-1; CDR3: CASSFSILTEAFF; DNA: TGTGCCAGCAGTTTTAGCATTCTGACTGAAGCTTTCTTT
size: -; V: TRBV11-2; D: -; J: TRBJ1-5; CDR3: CASSHDRSQPQHF; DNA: TGTGCCAGCAGCCACGACAGAAGCCAGCCCCAGCATTTT
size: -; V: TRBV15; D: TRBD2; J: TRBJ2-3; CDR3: CATRTGLAATDTQYF; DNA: TGTGCCACCAGAACGGGACTAGCGGCCACAGATACGCAGTATTTT
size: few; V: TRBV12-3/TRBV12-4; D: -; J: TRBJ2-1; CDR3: CASSPGENNEQFF; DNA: TGTGCCAGCAGTCCTGGAGAAAACAATGAGCAGTTCTTC
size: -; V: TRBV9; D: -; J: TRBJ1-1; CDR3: CASSVGVVGRNTEAFF; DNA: TGTGCCAGCAGCGTAGGCGTGGTCGGGAGGAACACTGAAGCTTTCTTT
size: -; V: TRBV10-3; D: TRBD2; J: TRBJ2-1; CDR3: CAIRASSGTYNEQFF; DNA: TGTGCCATCAGGGCGTCTAGCGGGACATACAATGAGCAGTTCTTC
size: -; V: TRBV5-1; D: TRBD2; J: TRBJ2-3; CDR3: CASSFRTSGEDTQYF; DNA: TGCGCCAGCAGCTTTCGTACTAGCGGTGAAGATACGCAGTATTTT
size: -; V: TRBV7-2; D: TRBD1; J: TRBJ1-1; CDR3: CASSWRDRDRLRTAFF; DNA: TGTGCCAGCAGCTGGCGGGACAGGGATCGGCTTCGTACGGCTTTCTTT
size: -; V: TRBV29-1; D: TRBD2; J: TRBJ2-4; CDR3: CSVRRTSGIQYF; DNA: TGCAGCGTCCGAAGGACTAGTGGGATTCAGTACTTC
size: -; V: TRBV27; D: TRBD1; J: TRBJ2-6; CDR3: CASRGDRGVPNSGANVLTF; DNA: TGTGCCAGCAGGGGAGACAGGGGGGTCCCTAACTCTGGGGCCAACGTCCTGACTTTC
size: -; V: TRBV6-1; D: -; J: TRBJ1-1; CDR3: CASSFFGGGNTEAFF; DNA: TGTGCCAGCAGTTTTTTTGGGGGCGGGAACACTGAAGCTTTCTTT
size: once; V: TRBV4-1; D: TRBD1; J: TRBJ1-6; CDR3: CASSQNRGKKDSPLHF; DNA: TGCGCCAGCAGCCAAAACAGGGGAAAGAAGGATTCACCCCTCCACTTT
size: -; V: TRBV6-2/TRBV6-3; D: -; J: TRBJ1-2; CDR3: CASSLSRDIYGYTF; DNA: TGTGCCAGCAGTCTCAGCCGGGACATCTATGGCTACACCTTC
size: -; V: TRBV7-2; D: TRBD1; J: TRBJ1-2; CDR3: CASSLETGVGYGYTF; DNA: TGTGCCAGCAGCTTAGAGACAGGGGTTGGCTATGGCTACACCTTC
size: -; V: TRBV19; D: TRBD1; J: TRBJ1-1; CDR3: CASSISTGGYTEAFF; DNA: TGTGCCAGTAGTATTTCGACAGGGGGGTATACTGAAGCTTTCTTT
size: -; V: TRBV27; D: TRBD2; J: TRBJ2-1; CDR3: CASSSQGLAGGPREQFF; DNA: TGTGCCAGCAGTTCCCAGGGACTAGCGGGGGGGCCACGTGAGCAGTTCTTC
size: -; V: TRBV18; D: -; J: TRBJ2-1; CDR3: CASSPPENNEQFF; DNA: TGTGCCAGCTCACCACCGGAGAACAATGAGCAGTTCTTC
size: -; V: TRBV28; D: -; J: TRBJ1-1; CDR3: CASRGRTEAFF; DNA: TGTGCCAGCCGAGGGCGAACTGAAGCTTTCTTT
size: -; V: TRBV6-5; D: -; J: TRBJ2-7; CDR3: CASSLGLYSYEQYF; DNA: TGTGCCAGCAGTTTGGGGCTTTACTCCTACGAGCAGTACTTC
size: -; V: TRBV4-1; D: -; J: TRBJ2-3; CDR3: CASSRAGEWGPDTQYF; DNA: TGCGCCAGCAGCCGTGCAGGGGAGTGGGGCCCAGATACGCAGTATTTT
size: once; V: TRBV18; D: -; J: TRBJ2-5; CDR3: CASSPLPPGQETQYF; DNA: TGTGCCAGCTCACCACTCCCCCCGGGGCAAGAGACCCAGTACTTC
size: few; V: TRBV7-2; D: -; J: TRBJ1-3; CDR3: CASSLGAAGSGNTIYF; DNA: TGTGCCAGCAGCTTAGGGGCTGCAGGCTCTGGAAACACCATATATTTT